These 20 T cell receptor beta chains originate from one sample sequenced in a study of cytomegalovirus exposure and HLA in healthy donors. A multiplex PCR was run with 60 Vbeta primers and 13 Jbeta primers. The protocol was immunoSEQ multiplex PCR, while the TCRdb copy is restricted to in-frame clones and leaves out a portion. The sample contains around 69,000 clones, about 73% of which appear only once. The material sequenced was PBMCs. The receptor source for this set is a woman aged 45-65 years in good health and CMV-seropositive.

The V call is TRBV30, the J call TRBJ1-6; D gene ambiguous. Germline V gene lookup returns CDR1 GTSNPN and CDR2 SVGIG (reference sequence). The V end lost 2 bases, the J end lost 5 bases, and 10 bases lay between the germline ends. The CDR3 covers 14 residues. The CDR3 DNA follows: TGTGCCTGGAGTTCCATGGGCAATAATTCACCCCTCCACTTT. Translating it yields CAWSSMGNNSPLHF.

The chain has TRBV9 and TRBJ2-3, with TRBD2 matching over 15 bases. Trimming took 2 bases from V and 2 from J; bases not matched to a gene: 15. CDR3 length equals 21 residues. CDR1 and CDR2 (germline): SGDLS, YYNGEE. For the CDR3, the DNA is TGTGCCAGCAGCGTTAGGGAAATCACCGGGACTAGCGGGAGGTACACAGATACGCAGTATTTT. The encoded protein is CASSVREITGTSGRYTDTQYF.

The J gene is TRBJ2-4, the V gene TRBV7-2, with TRBD2 as a possible D gene (5 bases). V dropped 3 bases and J dropped 0 bases, with 21 bases sitting between them. The length of the CDR3 is 19 residues. Per germline, CDR1 SGHTA and CDR2 FQGNSA. CDR3 residues: CASSFRLLREPIAKNIQYF. Written as DNA, the CDR3 is TGTGCCAGCAGCTTCCGACTACTTCGAGAACCCATAGCCAAAAACATTCAGTACTTC.

This sequence joins TRBV4-1 and TRBJ1-2; tentatively, D is TRBD1 (5 bases). The V end was cut by 1 base, the J end by 6 bases, with 18 bases between. CDR3 length: 16 amino acids. The germline V gene encodes CDR1 MGHRA and CDR2 YSYEKL. CDR3 nucleotide sequence: TGCGCCAGCAGCCAAGGAGACATCAGGGCGGACCATGGCTACACCTTC. Its protein is CASSQGDIRADHGYTF.

This clone showed up just a few times. The chain employs TRBV4-3 and TRBJ1-6, with a tentative D call TRBD1 (5 bases). CDR1 is LGHNA, CDR2 YSLEER, per germline. CDR3 length equals 16 residues. The V end lost 4 bases, the J end lost 5 bases, and 15 bases lay between the germline ends. In DNA, the CDR3 is TGCGCCAGCAGCCTTACCCCGGACACCAATAATTCACCCCTCCACTTT. Its protein is CASSLTPDTNNSPLHF.

The gene calls are TRBV2 and TRBJ2-7; D is possibly TRBD2 (7 bases). The V and J ends lost 7 bases and 3 bases respectively, with 13 bases between them. Germline CDR1 SNHLY, CDR2 FYNNEI. The CDR3 is 13 amino acids. CDR3 in DNA: TGTGCCAGCAAAGAGGGGGAGGGCTACGAGCAGTACTTC. Encoded protein: CASKEGEGYEQYF.

This clone appeared once. The chain recombines TRBV28 with TRBJ1-2; D perhaps matches TRBD1 (5 bases). This CDR3 spans 14 amino acids. Germline CDR1 reads MDHEN; CDR2 reads SYDVKM. Trimming removed 3 bases at V and 3 bases at J, with 11 bases between. The CDR3 coding sequence is TGTGCCAGCAGTTTCCCCGGGGGGGACTATGGCTACACCTTC. It yields the protein CASSFPGGDYGYTF.

CDR3 in amino acids: CASSLDVIQYGYTF. The CDR3 bases are TGTGCCAGCAGCTTAGACGTTATACAGTATGGCTACACCTTC. The chain has TRBV7-8 and TRBJ1-2; D is undetermined. Germline CDR1 SGHVS, CDR2 FQNEAQ. The CDR3 covers 14 residues. Trimming took 1 base from V and 5 from J, leaving 11 bases between them.

This clone was found a few times. V usage is TRBV7-6 and J usage is TRBJ2-5; 8 bases map to TRBD1. The CDR3 contains 16 residues. The trim removed 1 base at V and 4 bases at J, leaving 8 bases unmatched. Looked up from germline, CDR1 is SGHVS and CDR2 is FNYEAQ. CDR3 in amino acids: CASSLVLTGVGETQYF. DNA of the CDR3: TGTGCCAGCAGCTTAGTCCTGACAGGGGTGGGAGAGACCCAGTACTTC.

The rearrangement links TRBV6-5 to TRBJ1-1; 7 bases are a match to TRBD1. The CDR3 loop spans 15 amino acids. CDR1 is MNHEY and CDR2 is SVGAGI in the germline V gene. Trimming removed 3 bases from V and 0 bases from J; junction bases left unmatched: 4. DNA for the CDR3: TGTGCCAGCAGTTATTCCGGGACAGTGAACACTGAAGCTTTCTTT. It translates to CASSYSGTVNTEAFF.

This chain connects TRBV18 to TRBJ2-1; tentatively, D is TRBD1 (6 bases). The length of the CDR3 is 17 residues. Trimming took off 3 bases at V and 5 bases at J, with 20 bases between the two ends. Looked up from germline, CDR1 is KGHSH and CDR2 is LQKENI. The CDR3 spells CASSPTPIGQSHNEQFF. The CDR3 DNA sequence: TGTGCCAGCTCACCCACTCCAATAGGACAGTCCCACAATGAGCAGTTCTTC. Full variable domain (missing parts from reference TRBV18 and TRBJ2-1): NAGVMQNPRHLVRRRGQEARLRCSPMKGHSHVYWYRQLPEEGLKFMVYLQKENIIDESGMPKERFSAEFPKEGPSILRIQQVVRGDSAAYFCASSPTPIGQSHNEQFFGPGTRLTVL.

The V gene is TRBV4-3, the J gene TRBJ1-2; weak D call: TRBD1 (5 bases). V lost 0 bases and J 3 bases, leaving 11 bases between the germline ends. CDR1 is LGHNA, CDR2 YSLEER, per germline. The CDR3 extends over 15 amino acids. CDR3 protein: CASSQDRGSDYGYTF. The CDR3 DNA reads TGCGCCAGCAGCCAAGACCGGGGGTCTGACTATGGCTACACCTTC.

The genes are TRBV10-3 and TRBJ1-5; TRBD1 is a possible D gene (6 bases). The CDR3 is 13 amino acids. V lost 5 bases and J 1 base, leaving 6 bases between the germline ends. Germline CDR1 is ENHRY and CDR2 is SYGVKD. CDR3 DNA sequence: TGTGCCATCAGTCAGGGGAGCAATCAGCCCCAGCATTTT. This sequence encodes CAISQGSNQPQHF.

The chain is built from TRBV30 and TRBJ1-4; D is uncertain. Trimming removed 6 bases at V and 5 bases at J, with 7 bases between. Germline loops: CDR1 GTSNPN, CDR2 SVGIG (reference sequence). The CDR3 contains 11 residues. The CDR3 loop is CACLRNEKLFF. The CDR3 DNA is TGTGCCTGCCTCCGGAATGAAAAACTGTTTTTT.

The chain is built from TRBV7-3 and TRBJ2-3; D is perhaps TRBD2 (5 bases). The V gene's germline CDR1 is SGHTA and CDR2 FQGTGA. The CDR3 spans 15 residues. V lost 3 bases and J lost 0, with 10 bases in between. CDR3 loop: CASSLSGISTDTQYF. CDR3 DNA: TGTGCCAGCAGCTTGTCCGGGATTAGCACAGATACGCAGTATTTT.

This clone showed up many times. The chain recombines TRBV10-1 with TRBJ2-3, with 9 bases aligning to TRBD2. V lost 4 bases to trimming and J lost 3 bases; unmatched junction nucleotides: 8. CDR3 size: 16 residues. In germline, CDR1 is WNHNN, CDR2 SYGVQD (reference sequence). The CDR3, as DNA: TGCGCCAGCAGTGCCATTAGCGGGAGTGGTACAGATACGCAGTATTTT. Translated: CASSAISGSGTDTQYF.

This clone was observed a handful of times. The chain joins TRBV5-1 to TRBJ2-3; 14 bases line up with TRBD2. Germline assignment: CDR1 SGHRS and CDR2 YFSETQ. V lost 4 bases, J lost 3 bases, and 4 bases stayed unmatched. The length of the CDR3 is 16 residues. The CDR3 here is CASSLWTSGGTDTQYF. The CDR3 bases are TGCGCCAGCAGCCTTTGGACTAGCGGGGGGACAGATACGCAGTATTTT.

This rearrangement joins TRBV10-3 to TRBJ1-2; D may be TRBD1 (5 bases). Trimming removed 10 bases at V and 3 bases at J, with 15 bases between. Germline V gives CDR1 ENHRY, CDR2 SYGVKD. The CDR3 runs 13 residues. CDR3 coding DNA: TGTGCCACCAGAAAAGGGGAGGACTATGGCTACACCTTC. This encodes CATRKGEDYGYTF.

This clone was counted a few times. V usage is TRBV5-1 and J usage is TRBJ1-2; a weak D match, TRBD1 (5 bases). The germline CDR1 and CDR2 sequences are SGHRS and YFSETQ. The V gene lost 4 bases and the J gene lost 4 bases, with 17 bases spanning the gap. There are 15 residues in the CDR3. CDR3 nucleotides: TGCGCCAGCAGCCCCAACGCGGGGGGAGCCTATGGCTACACCTTC. Translating it yields CASSPNAGGAYGYTF.

This clone came up once. The rearrangement links TRBV4-1 to TRBJ2-1; maybe TRBD1 (5 bases). CDR1 and CDR2 (germline): MGHRA, YSYEKL. V was pared by 4 bases and J by 0 bases, with 10 bases between. This CDR3 comprises 15 residues. CDR3 DNA: TGCGCCAGCAGCCCGCAGGGTGTCTCCTACAATGAGCAGTTCTTC. The encoded protein is CASSPQGVSYNEQFF.